This entry lists 23 T cell receptor beta chains sequenced from one sample in a study of blood T cell repertoires in COVID-19. Sequenced by immunoSEQ multiplex PCR; TCRdb stores in-frame clones only, minus some. The sample holds 190,000 or so clones; 75% to 90% are singletons and the top ten take about 2.2%. The specimen was PBMCs or T cells enriched from blood (not recorded which). The receptors derive from a woman in her twenties or thirties who had recovered from COVID-19.

This clone was found once. The V gene is TRBV7-2, the J gene TRBJ2-1, with 7 bases that match TRBD2. The CDR3 loop spans 14 amino acids. Looked up from germline, CDR1 is SGHTA and CDR2 is FQGNSA. V gave up 4 bases and J gave up 8 bases; unmatched junction bases: 8. The DNA of the CDR3 is TGTGCCAGCAGCTCACTGGGAGGGGACGATGAGCAGTTCTTC. Its protein product is CASSSLGGDDEQFF.

The chain joins TRBV12-3 or TRBV12-4 to TRBJ1-2; D possibly corresponds to TRBD1 (6 bases). This CDR3 is built from 12 residues. The ends were cut back, 7 bases at V and 10 bases at J, with 16 bases in the middle. The CDR3, as DNA: TGTGCCAGCACCTCAGCCGGGACAAACTACACCTTC. It codes for CASTSAGTNYTF.

The V and J genes are TRBV11-3 and TRBJ1-1, with 7 positions matching TRBD1. The length of the CDR3 is 15 residues. The V gene end was trimmed by 2 bases and the J gene end by 0 bases; junction bases not matched to a gene: 3. Germline-derived CDR1 and CDR2 are SGHNT and YENEEA. CDR3: CASSLTGVVNTEAFF. The CDR3 DNA reads as TGTGCCAGCAGCTTAACAGGGGTGGTGAACACTGAAGCTTTCTTT.

This chain links TRBV14 with TRBJ2-3, with 9 bases fitting TRBD1. CDR3 length: 17 residues. Losses at the gene ends were 1 base for V and 2 bases for J; bases not matched to a gene: 7. The V gene's germline CDR1 is SGHDN and CDR2 FVKESK. CDR3 region: CASSQGGTGSFTDTQYF. The CDR3 DNA is TGTGCCAGCAGCCAAGGCGGGACAGGGAGTTTCACAGATACGCAGTATTTT.

The CDR3, as DNA: TGTGCCAGCAGCTGGGGCTCCGGCTACACCTTC. Amino acid sequence: CASSWGSGYTF. The genes are TRBV21-1 and TRBJ1-2; TRBD1 reflects the table's D call only, with no check against the DNA. TRBV21-1 is designated a pseudogene. This CDR3 spans 11 amino acids.

The chain combines TRBV7-2 with TRBJ1-3; D is ambiguous. Trimming took off 5 bases at V and 9 bases at J, with 11 bases between the two ends. Germline V gene data show CDR1 as SGHTA and CDR2 as FQGNSA. CDR3 length: 12 residues. The CDR3 sequence: CASSPRAGTIYF. The CDR3 DNA is TGTGCCAGCAGCCCTAGAGCCGGCACCATATATTTT.

This chain connects TRBV3-1 (or the pseudogene TRBV3-2) to TRBJ1-1; possibly TRBD1 for D (6 bases). Germline CDR1 is LGHDT and CDR2 is YNNKEL (reference sequence). Deletions cut 3 bases from V and 4 bases from J, with 12 bases between. The CDR3 is made up of 14 amino acids. The CDR3 spells CASSQAQGVTEAFF. DNA of the CDR3: TGTGCCAGCAGCCAGGCACAGGGTGTCACTGAAGCTTTCTTT.

This clone appeared once. V usage is TRBV4-2 and J usage is TRBJ1-2, with 10 bases aligning to TRBD1. In germline, CDR1 is LGHNA, CDR2 YNFKEQ. The CDR3 totals 14 residues. V lost 1 base to trimming and J lost 8 bases; unmatched junction nucleotides: 4. The DNA for the CDR3 is TGTGCCAGCAGCCAAGCCGGGACAGGGGACGGCTACACCTTC. This encodes CASSQAGTGDGYTF.

Only one count was recorded for this clone. The V gene is TRBV5-6, the J gene TRBJ2-3, with D hard to call. CDR1 SGHDT and CDR2 YYEEEE come from the germline V gene. The CDR3 is 12 residues long. The V gene lost 4 bases and the J gene lost 2 bases, with 5 bases spanning the gap. The CDR3 sequence is CASSVATDTQYF. The CDR3 DNA reads as TGTGCCAGCAGCGTAGCCACAGATACGCAGTATTTT.

The genes are TRBV11-3 and TRBJ2-2, with D perhaps matching TRBD2 (6 bases). CDR3 length: 14 residues. V gave up 4 bases and J gave up 4 bases, with 10 bases separating them. From germline, CDR1 is SGHNT and CDR2 YENEEA. CDR3 coding DNA: TGTGCCAGCAGCTCTAGCGCCACCACCGGGGAGCTGTTTTTT. Its translation: CASSSSATTGELFF.

This clone came up once. The gene calls are TRBV24-1 and TRBJ2-7; D is uncertain. Trimming pared 3 bases from V and 2 bases from J, leaving 4 bases between. This CDR3 comprises 12 residues. Germline V gene sequence: CDR1 KGHDR, CDR2 SFDVKD. CDR3 protein: CATSDEAYEQYF. The CDR3 DNA follows: TGTGCCACCAGTGATGAGGCCTACGAGCAGTACTTC.

The chain uses TRBV4-3 and TRBJ1-5; 7 nucleotides align to TRBD1. This CDR3 is 16 amino acids long. CDR1 and CDR2 from the germline V gene are LGHNA and YSLEER. Losses at the gene ends were 1 base for V and 5 bases for J; bases not matched to a gene: 8. The CDR3 DNA sequence: TGCGCCAGCAGCCAAGGAATAGACAGGGTAGATCAGCCCCAGCATTTT. Protein: CASSQGIDRVDQPQHF.

The sample holds one count of this clone. The chain couples TRBV12-3 or TRBV12-4 to TRBJ2-1; D may be TRBD1 (6 bases). The CDR3 has 13 amino acids. Trimming removed 3 bases at V and 6 bases at J, with 9 bases between. The CDR3 is CASSFNRVNEQFF. CDR3 coding DNA: TGTGCCAGCAGTTTTAACAGGGTCAATGAGCAGTTCTTC.

The chain carries TRBV9 and TRBJ2-1, with TRBD2 identical over 7 bases. This CDR3 comprises 19 residues. Per the germline V gene, CDR1 is SGDLS and CDR2 is YYNGEE. V shed 0 bases and J 0 bases; nucleotides not matched to a gene: 12. The CDR3 region is CASSVGVIGGEGSYNEQFF. CDR3 sequence (DNA): TGTGCCAGCAGCGTAGGGGTCATAGGCGGGGAGGGCTCCTACAATGAGCAGTTCTTC.

The gene calls are TRBV6-5 and TRBJ1-3; 9 bases align to TRBD1. Germline V gene data show CDR1 as MNHEY and CDR2 as SVGAGI. The length of the CDR3 is 15 residues. J lost 0 bases, V lost 6 bases, and 3 bases had no gene match. The CDR3 DNA follows: TGTGCCAGCAGAGCGGGACAGGGCTCTGGAAACACCATATATTTT. Amino acids: CASRAGQGSGNTIYF.

The V and J genes are TRBV15 and TRBJ2-1, with D possibly matching TRBD2 (6 bases). This CDR3 has 13 amino acids. CDR1 is LNHNV and CDR2 is YYDKDF in the germline V gene (reference sequence). Trimming removed 7 bases at V and 9 bases at J, with 16 bases between. The CDR3 DNA is TGTGCCACCACCAGGAGGGATTTGAGTGAGCAGTTCTTC. This sequence encodes CATTRRDLSEQFF.

V is TRBV7-2 and J is TRBJ2-7; 7 bases agree with TRBD1. The CDR3 has 15 amino acids. CDR1 and CDR2 (germline): SGHTA, FQGNSA. The V gene end was trimmed by 5 bases and the J gene end by 6 bases; junction bases not matched to a gene: 13. The CDR3 coding sequence is TGTGCCAGCAGCACCCGACAGGGAAATTCCCTCGAGCAGTACTTC. Protein sequence: CASSTRQGNSLEQYF.

The gene calls are TRBV18 and TRBJ2-2; maybe TRBD1 (6 bases). The CDR3 contains 14 residues. The V gene lost 4 bases and the J gene lost 5 bases, with 11 bases spanning the gap. The germline V gene encodes CDR1 KGHSH and CDR2 LQKENI. The CDR3 region is CASSLTTGTGELFF. DNA of the CDR3: TGTGCCAGCTCACTTACAACAGGGACCGGGGAGCTGTTTTTT.

Here the CDR3 DNA reads TGTGCCAGCAGCCACGATTCAGAAAGAGGGACAGTGCCAGTCTACACCTTC. Amino acid sequence: CASSHDSERGTVPVYTF. V and J are TRBV7-2 and TRBJ1-2; 7 nucleotides align to TRBD1. V was pared by 5 bases and J by 10 bases, with 22 bases of the junction left unmatched. The CDR3 covers 17 residues. Germline CDR1 reads SGHTA; CDR2 reads FQGNSA.

A single count supports this clone. V usage is TRBV20-1 and J usage is TRBJ2-1, with a tentative D call TRBD2 (5 bases). Per the germline V gene, CDR1 is DFQATT and CDR2 is SNEGSKA (reference sequence). The V end lost 6 bases, the J end lost 8 bases, and 8 bases lay between the germline ends. This CDR3 spans 10 amino acids. The CDR3 DNA reads TGCAGTGCAACAGCGGATGAGCAGTTCTTC. Amino acid sequence: CSATADEQFF.

This chain links TRBV6-5 with TRBJ2-1; 9 nucleotides line up with TRBD2. V lost 2 bases, J lost 2 bases, and 4 bases stayed unmatched. This CDR3 contains 16 residues. Germline CDR1 MNHEY, CDR2 SVGAGI. Here the CDR3 reads CASSYASGIPYNEQFF. CDR3 coding DNA: TGTGCCAGCAGTTACGCTAGCGGGATACCCTACAATGAGCAGTTCTTC.

This chain links TRBV3-1 (or the pseudogene TRBV3-2) with TRBJ2-7, with D perhaps matching TRBD1 (5 bases). The CDR3 sequence is 15 residues long. The germline V gene encodes CDR1 LGHDT and CDR2 YNNKEL (reference sequence). With 1 base removed from V and 0 bases from J, the gap between germline ends came to 10 bases. In nucleotides, the CDR3 is TGTGCCAGCAGCCAAGTAATACAGGCCTCCTACGAGCAGTACTTC. It specifies CASSQVIQASYEQYF.

V and J are TRBV18 and TRBJ2-3, with TRBD1 matching over 9 bases. CDR1 and CDR2 from the germline V gene are KGHSH and LQKENI. Trimming removed 2 bases from V and 4 bases from J; junction bases left unmatched: 13. The CDR3 extends over 18 amino acids. CDR3 DNA sequence: TGTGCCAGCTCACCATTCGGTCCTGGACAGGGGAGAGCAGATACGCAGTATTTT. It is translated as CASSPFGPGQGRADTQYF. Full variable domain (missing parts from reference TRBV18 and TRBJ2-3): NAGVMQNPRHLVRRRGQEARLRCSPMKGHSHVYWYRQLPEEGLKFMVYLQKENIIDESGMPKERFSAEFPKEGPSILRIQQVVRGDSAAYFCASSPFGPGQGRADTQYFGPGTRLTVL.